This T cell receptor beta chain emerged from a study of Ad26.COV2.S vaccination and SARS-CoV-2 variants. Across the whole study: Dosing was one shot or two shots 56 days apart.

In its sample, this clone was seen once. Treatment: about 20 received Ad26.COV2.S at low or high dose, single or two shots; five or six received placebo; per-sample allocation not given. The samples were gathered on day 63 after the first injection of vaccine or placebo. Data came from immunoSEQ multiplex PCR; TCRdb stores just in-frame clones and leaves some out. There are 430,000 or so clones in the sample; roughly 89% occur only once, and around 2.6% lies in the top ten. The TCR was taken from a person between 18 and 59 years old who received the Ad26.COV2.S COVID-19 vaccine or a placebo. The specimen was peripheral blood, collected in a trial of Ad26.COV2.S vaccine versus placebo.

The CDR3, as DNA: TGTGCCAGCAGCCGAGCAGGGAGACGAGAGACCCAGTACTTC. Protein: CASSRAGRRETQYF. The chain recombines TRBV7-8 with TRBJ2-5, with D tentatively TRBD1 or TRBD2 (5 bases each). The CDR3 totals 14 residues. Germline loops: CDR1 SGHVS, CDR2 FQNEAQ. Trimming stripped 5 bases from V and 4 bases from J, with 14 bases between.